This T cell receptor beta chain was captured in a study of blood T cells in healthy people across ages. General study points: Not knowing donor CMV status may have confounded expanded clonotype changes.

The study recruited healthy Caucasian donors from Russia who were aged about 6 to 100. Each of the donors had 9 to 10 milliliters of peripheral blood drawn into EDTA-treated Vacutainer tubes. Isolated PBMCs totaled at least 6.5 million in each sample. Using a J-beta primer mix together with a sample-barcoded 5' primer, a second PCR was run for roughly 6 to 12 cycles. TCRdb reprocessed the 5' RACE reads via MiXCR and lists one record per CDR3 protein. The repertoire holds about 780,000 distinct CDR3 sequences, with about 42% as singletons. On this clonotype: Antigen: not known.

Germline V CDR1 and CDR2: SGHRS, YFSETQ. CDR3 length: 14 amino acids. V shed 2 bases and J shed 1 base, with 7 bases lying between them. This TCR was sampled from a man older than 75 in good health. The chain joins TRBV5-1 to TRBJ2-4; D is uncertain. Sequenced sample: blood. CDR3 loop: CASSLMEAKNIQYF. The CDR3 DNA reads as TGCGCCAGCAGCTTAATGGAGGCCAAAAACATTCAGTACTTC.